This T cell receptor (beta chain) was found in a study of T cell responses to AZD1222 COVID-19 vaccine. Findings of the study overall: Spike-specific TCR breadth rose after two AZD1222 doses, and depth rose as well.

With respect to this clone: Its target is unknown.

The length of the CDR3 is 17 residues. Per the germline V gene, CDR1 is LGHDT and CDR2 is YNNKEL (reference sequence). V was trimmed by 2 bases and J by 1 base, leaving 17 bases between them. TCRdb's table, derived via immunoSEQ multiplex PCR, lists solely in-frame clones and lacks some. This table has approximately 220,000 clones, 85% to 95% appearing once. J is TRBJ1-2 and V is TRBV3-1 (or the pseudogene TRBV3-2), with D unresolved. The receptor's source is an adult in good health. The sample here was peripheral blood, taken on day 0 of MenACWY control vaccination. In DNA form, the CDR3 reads TGTGCCAGCAGCCAATTATTGGGAGGACGGGGTAACTATGGCTACACCTTC. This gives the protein CASSQLLGGRGNYGYTF.